The rows below give T cell receptor beta chains drawn from one sample of a study of blood T cell repertoires in COVID-19. Assay used: immunoSEQ multiplex PCR; TCRdb lists only in-frame clones, some missing. The table includes some 180,000 clones, approximately 90% detected once. The sample comprised peripheral blood. Receptor source: a middle-aged man with active or convalescent COVID-19. CDR3s include the opening cysteine and the closing phenylalanine or tryptophan. Each record gives: V gene, D gene, J gene, CDR3 protein. A D gene is named only where the DNA matches it firmly.

v_call: TRBV2; d_call: NA; j_call: TRBJ2-5; cdr3_aa: CASLLQRDQETQYF
v_call: TRBV28; d_call: NA; j_call: TRBJ1-4; cdr3_aa: CASSLGEATNEKLFF
v_call: TRBV10-3; d_call: TRBD1; j_call: TRBJ1-3; cdr3_aa: CAIRDRAGNTIYF
v_call: TRBV24-1; d_call: NA; j_call: TRBJ1-3; cdr3_aa: CATSDPAGRERERNTIYF
v_call: TRBV7-2; d_call: TRBD1; j_call: TRBJ1-2; cdr3_aa: CASSIKGRSGQNYGYTF
v_call: TRBV7-3; d_call: NA; j_call: TRBJ2-1; cdr3_aa: CASSPSRGTLYNEQFF
v_call: TRBV7-8; d_call: NA; j_call: TRBJ1-1; cdr3_aa: CASSFTTGDTEAFF
v_call: TRBV27; d_call: TRBD2; j_call: TRBJ2-5; cdr3_aa: CASSDVGLAGVRETQYF
v_call: TRBV10-3; d_call: TRBD2; j_call: TRBJ2-3; cdr3_aa: CAITSGLAATDTQYF
v_call: TRBV7-9; d_call: TRBD1; j_call: TRBJ1-5; cdr3_aa: CASSSTGGNQPQHF
v_call: TRBV30; d_call: NA; j_call: TRBJ1-4; cdr3_aa: CAWSTGKATNEKLFF
v_call: TRBV9; d_call: TRBD2; j_call: TRBJ2-1; cdr3_aa: CASSTAAGAYNEQFF
v_call: TRBV2; d_call: TRBD1; j_call: TRBJ1-1; cdr3_aa: CASSGQGLVRDTEAFF
v_call: TRBV20-1; d_call: NA; j_call: TRBJ2-7; cdr3_aa: CSAPQGYKQYF
v_call: TRBV6-1; d_call: NA; j_call: TRBJ1-2; cdr3_aa: CASSELQLGQNYGYTF
v_call: TRBV5-1; d_call: TRBD2; j_call: TRBJ2-5; cdr3_aa: CASTPLAGVQETQYF
v_call: TRBV7-2; d_call: TRBD1; j_call: TRBJ1-5; cdr3_aa: CASSSRAGGDSQPQHF
v_call: TRBV6-5; d_call: NA; j_call: TRBJ1-3; cdr3_aa: CASSPRVYGNTIYF
v_call: TRBV7-2; d_call: NA; j_call: TRBJ2-5; cdr3_aa: CASRMSSTETQYF
v_call: TRBV10-3; d_call: NA; j_call: TRBJ1-2; cdr3_aa: CAISESNRNNYGYTF
v_call: TRBV6-1; d_call: NA; j_call: TRBJ2-3; cdr3_aa: CASSDRGRVDTQYF
v_call: TRBV18; d_call: TRBD1; j_call: TRBJ2-1; cdr3_aa: CASSGTVSYNEQFF
v_call: TRBV7-2; d_call: NA; j_call: TRBJ1-1; cdr3_aa: CASSPNLGVSTEAFF
v_call: TRBV5-1; d_call: TRBD1; j_call: TRBJ1-4; cdr3_aa: CASSSGQGRDEKLFF
v_call: TRBV28; d_call: TRBD1; j_call: TRBJ1-1; cdr3_aa: CALRRSGGEAEAFF
v_call: TRBV7-2; d_call: NA; j_call: TRBJ1-1; cdr3_aa: CASSLETNTEAFF
v_call: TRBV19; d_call: NA; j_call: TRBJ1-6; cdr3_aa: CASSIDPGASNSPLHF
v_call: TRBV7-3; d_call: TRBD1; j_call: TRBJ2-2; cdr3_aa: CASSTRTGEGTGELFF
v_call: TRBV7-9; d_call: NA; j_call: TRBJ2-7; cdr3_aa: CASSSASYEQYF
v_call: TRBV9; d_call: NA; j_call: TRBJ1-2; cdr3_aa: CASSLAGYGYTF
v_call: TRBV2; d_call: TRBD2; j_call: TRBJ2-1; cdr3_aa: CASSESGGASYNEQFF
v_call: TRBV19; d_call: TRBD1; j_call: TRBJ1-2; cdr3_aa: CASSVTRRQGARGGYTF
v_call: TRBV6-5; d_call: TRBD1; j_call: TRBJ1-1; cdr3_aa: CASSSTGAWNTEAFF
v_call: TRBV19; d_call: TRBD1; j_call: TRBJ1-1; cdr3_aa: CASSKRQGLNTEAFF
v_call: TRBV19; d_call: TRBD1; j_call: TRBJ1-1; cdr3_aa: CASSTSGQVGTEAFF
v_call: TRBV11-1; d_call: NA; j_call: TRBJ2-7; cdr3_aa: CASSPTITGIYEQYF
v_call: TRBV19; d_call: NA; j_call: TRBJ2-4; cdr3_aa: CASSMGGAAKNIQYF
v_call: TRBV5-8; d_call: TRBD1; j_call: TRBJ1-2; cdr3_aa: CASSLAAGGSYGYTF
v_call: TRBV9; d_call: NA; j_call: TRBJ1-1; cdr3_aa: CASSVVSGNTEAFF
v_call: TRBV3-1/TRBV3-2; d_call: TRBD1; j_call: TRBJ1-2; cdr3_aa: CASSTTSGGSGYTF
v_call: TRBV18; d_call: NA; j_call: TRBJ1-1; cdr3_aa: CASSPIRGQEGTEAFF
v_call: TRBV11-2; d_call: TRBD1; j_call: TRBJ2-5; cdr3_aa: CASRKPGQGRETQYF
v_call: TRBV28; d_call: NA; j_call: TRBJ2-2; cdr3_aa: CASSLKLRSTGELFF
v_call: TRBV19; d_call: TRBD2; j_call: TRBJ2-7; cdr3_aa: CASRGLAGGQEQYF
v_call: TRBV30; d_call: NA; j_call: TRBJ2-1; cdr3_aa: CAWSVQPNNEQFF
v_call: TRBV5-1; d_call: NA; j_call: TRBJ2-7; cdr3_aa: CASSGTLYEQYF
v_call: TRBV25-1; d_call: NA; j_call: TRBJ2-7; cdr3_aa: CASSSHRASYEQYF
v_call: TRBV7-2; d_call: NA; j_call: TRBJ2-6; cdr3_aa: CASSRRGTPGANVLTF
v_call: TRBV28; d_call: TRBD1; j_call: TRBJ1-5; cdr3_aa: CASSSTGGGNQPQHF
v_call: TRBV14; d_call: TRBD1; j_call: TRBJ1-4; cdr3_aa: CASSQVSGGHNEKLFF
v_call: TRBV2; d_call: NA; j_call: TRBJ2-7; cdr3_aa: CASREDSLTYEQYF
v_call: TRBV28; d_call: TRBD2; j_call: TRBJ2-7; cdr3_aa: CASSLAVAGSYEQYF
v_call: TRBV5-1; d_call: NA; j_call: TRBJ2-7; cdr3_aa: CASSWRGYEQYF
v_call: TRBV28; d_call: TRBD1; j_call: TRBJ1-1; cdr3_aa: CASSFGDRGNAEAFF
v_call: TRBV2; d_call: TRBD1; j_call: TRBJ1-5; cdr3_aa: CASSVQGRYNQPQHF
v_call: TRBV29-1; d_call: NA; j_call: TRBJ1-2; cdr3_aa: CSVGRGRDGYTF
v_call: TRBV4-3; d_call: NA; j_call: TRBJ1-4; cdr3_aa: CASSQDSGRGEKLFF
v_call: TRBV7-9; d_call: TRBD2; j_call: TRBJ2-2; cdr3_aa: CASSAGLAGGPGELFF
v_call: TRBV4-2; d_call: NA; j_call: TRBJ2-1; cdr3_aa: CASSQELALYNEQFF